This T cell receptor (beta chain) was sequenced in a study of regulatory T cells in long-lasting Graves disease. Time point reported: newly diagnosed GD, antithyroid drugs for less than 3 months. Researchers made the TCR library from RNA that was extracted from PBMCs. Arm-PCR of CDR3 regions and iRepertoire HTBI primers were used to build TCR beta libraries. TCRdb reprocessed the multiplex PCR reads via MiXCR and lists one record per CDR3 protein. The sample yields about 540,000 distinct CDR3 sequences, approximately 13% seen once. Findings and limits, study-wide: Persistent patients shared more public clonotypes (about 2,800) than newly diagnosed patients (over 900).

This clonotype was counted many times. The antigen remains unidentified. The CDR3 sequence is 14 residues long. CDR1 and CDR2 (germline): SGHRS, YFSETQ. With 3 bases removed from V and 0 bases from J, the gap between germline ends came to 9 bases. These data also formed part of another study, on T cells in Graves' hyperthyroidism and ophthalmopathy.

The source was peripheral blood mononuclear cells (PBMCs), collected at new diagnosis, from a patient treated with antithyroid drugs. The origin of this receptor is a man aged 25-45 years with Graves disease. The chain has TRBV5-1 and TRBJ1-2, with D possibly matching TRBD1 (5 bases). The CDR3 reads CASSSDSSNYGYTF. CDR3 DNA: TGCGCCAGCAGCTCAGACAGCTCTAACTATGGCTACACCTTC.